What follows are 3 T cell receptor beta chains derived from one specimen sequenced in a study of cytomegalovirus exposure and HLA in healthy donors. The repertoire was sequenced with immunoSEQ multiplex PCR; TCRdb's copy has only in-frame clones and lacks some. The sample records 150,000 or so clones, around 90% being singletons. Sequencing input: PBMCs. All receptors come from a woman aged 25 to 39 in good health and CMV-seropositive.

The V call is TRBV13, the J call TRBJ2-7; 8 bases are a match to TRBD2. V shed 0 bases and J 5 bases; nucleotides not matched to a gene: 12. The CDR3 sequence is 17 residues long. Looked up from germline, CDR1 is PRHDT and CDR2 is FYEKMQ (reference sequence). This CDR3 is CASSLGLGTSIPHEQYF. The CDR3 DNA follows: TGTGCCAGCAGCTTAGGCCTGGGGACTAGTATTCCCCACGAGCAGTACTTC.

The chain uses TRBV12-2 and TRBJ1-4. TRBV12-2 counts as a pseudogene. This CDR3 is built from 13 residues. The CDR3 sequence is CASRFPRYEKLFF. CDR3 bases: TGTGCAAGTCGCTTCCCGAGGTACGAAAAACTGTTTTTT.

V and J are TRBV7-2 and TRBJ2-5; D is perhaps TRBD2 (5 bases). Germline V lookup: CDR1 SGHTA, CDR2 FQGNSA. The CDR3 extends over 12 amino acids. Trimming left V 4 bases short and J 5 bases short, with 8 bases between. The CDR3 loop is CASSSRAETQYF. CDR3 in DNA: TGTGCCAGCAGCTCGCGGGCCGAGACCCAGTACTTC.